This entry describes one T cell receptor (beta chain). No antigen is known for it. This sample stems from a study of shared clonotypes between healthy human individuals. Across the study: Sampling drew on donors who were two women and a few men aged 18 to 49.

CD45RO-negative, CCR7-positively selected cells formed the naive CD8 fraction, excluding terminally differentiated effector memory CD45RA+ cells. All the donors were Caucasian adults who lived in Nashville, Tennessee. The CDR3 extends over 18 amino acids. CDR1 is SGHVS and CDR2 is FQNEAQ in the germline V gene. V lost 1 base and J lost 2, with 18 bases in between. Points from the study as a whole: Incomplete sequencing of sorted subsets was indicated by rarefaction despite large depth.

Around 200 ng DNA, about 28,000 T cell genomes, went into each sorted-subset replicate PCR. Some clones are missing from TCRdb's copy, which holds only in-frame ones; the method was immunoSEQ multiplex PCR. The sample holds approximately 650,000 clones, 95% seen once. J is TRBJ2-1 and V is TRBV7-8; D is perhaps TRBD2 (6 bases). The source of this sequence is a woman aged 25 to 39 in good health. Source material: naive CD8+ T cells sorted from blood. The CDR3 loop reads CASSLVRRDWRPYNEQFF. CDR3 bases: TGTGCCAGCAGCTTAGTTAGGCGGGACTGGAGACCCTACAATGAGCAGTTCTTC. Looking up the rest from reference TRBV7-8 and TRBJ2-1 gives the full variable domain: GAGVSQSPRYKVAKRGQDVALRCDPISGHVSLFWYQQALGQGPEFLTYFQNEAQLDKSGLPSDRFFAERPEGSVSTLKIQRTQQEDSAVYLCASSLVRRDWRPYNEQFFGPGTRLTVL.